A single sample is the source of the 22 T cell receptor beta chains below, sequenced in a study of monozygotic twins with inflammatory bowel disease. One entry per CDR3 protein, without DNA, is what TCRdb gives after re-calling the 5' RACE reads. The repertoire table contains about 450,000 distinct CDR3 sequences. Input material: blood. The origin of the receptors is a human donor with ulcerative colitis or Crohn's disease, or a healthy co-twin of an affected twin (not recorded which).

The chain employs TRBV7-2 and TRBJ2-1; TCRdb outputs TRBD2, but without DNA this stays unchecked. CDR3 length: 16 amino acids. Per the germline V gene, CDR1 is SGHTA and CDR2 is FQGNSA. CDR3: CASSLLAGGSYNEQFF.

The J gene is TRBJ1-1, the V gene TRBV11-1; there is no DNA to check the TCRdb D call of TRBD1. The CDR3 spans 19 residues. CDR1 and CDR2 (germline): SGHAT, FQDESV (reference sequence). The CDR3: CASSSPNRDRGPSDTEAFF. The full variable domain, rest sourced from reference TRBV11-1 and TRBJ1-1, is EAEVAQSPRYKITEKSQAVAFWCDPISGHATLYWYRQILGQGPELLVQFQDESVVDDSQLPKDRFSAERLKGVDSTLKIQPAELGDSAMYLCASSSPNRDRGPSDTEAFFGQGTRLTVV.

The chain employs TRBV7-9 and TRBJ2-5; TCRdb proposes TRBD1, but this gene call is untestable without DNA. The germline gives CDR1 SEHNR, CDR2 FQNEAQ (reference sequence). The CDR3 covers 14 residues. CDR3: CASSPWDDQETQYF.

The chain couples TRBV5-1 to TRBJ1-1; the D call of TRBD1 rests on TCRdb alone, since no DNA is present to check it. The CDR3 runs 12 residues. The germline gives CDR1 SGHRS, CDR2 YFSETQ. The CDR3 loop reads CASRMDREEAFF.

The chain links TRBV7-2 to TRBJ2-7; TCRdb lists TRBD1, though no DNA is available to test this call. Germline-derived CDR1 and CDR2 are SGHTA and FQGNSA. The CDR3 contains 13 residues. This CDR3 reads CASGGGPVYEQYF.

V usage is TRBV19 and J usage is TRBJ1-1. The CDR3 runs to 14 residues. In germline, CDR1 is LNHDA, CDR2 SQIVND (reference sequence). The CDR3 sequence: CASSLDPRSTEAFF.

V gene TRBV5-1 combines with J gene TRBJ2-7; TCRdb gives TRBD1 as the D gene, but with no DNA this cannot be confirmed. There are 16 residues in the CDR3. The germline gives CDR1 SGHRS, CDR2 YFSETQ. CDR3 protein: CASSSAGTGGYYEQYF.

The rearrangement joins TRBV20-1 to TRBJ2-3; TCRdb lists TRBD2, though no DNA is available to test this call. The CDR3 has 14 amino acids. Germline V lookup: CDR1 DFQATT, CDR2 SNEGSKA (reference sequence). CDR3 loop: CSPVLAGTTDTQYF.

V usage is TRBV6-5 and J usage is TRBJ2-5; the TRBD2 assignment by TCRdb is unverifiable without DNA. The CDR3 covers 17 residues. The germline V gene has CDR1 MNHEY and CDR2 SVGAGI. The CDR3: CASSNSRLAGVQETQYF.

The V gene is TRBV7-9, the J gene TRBJ2-5; no DNA is available, so the TRBD1 call from TCRdb remains unchecked. This CDR3 region has 17 residues. CDR1 and CDR2 (germline): SEHNR, FQNEAQ (reference sequence). This CDR3 reads CASSSGDGTGPSQTQYF.

The gene calls are TRBV7-2 and TRBJ1-1; TCRdb gives TRBD1 as the D gene, but with no DNA this cannot be confirmed. The CDR3 runs 13 residues. Germline CDR1 and CDR2: SGHTA and FQGNSA. The CDR3 protein is CASSFGGRAEAFF.

This chain connects TRBV5-1 to TRBJ2-1; TCRdb's assignment of TRBD2 cannot be checked, as there is no DNA. This CDR3 is built from 16 residues. Germline V gives CDR1 SGHRS, CDR2 YFSETQ. CDR3 protein: CASSPLTSGSLDEQFF.

CDR3 in amino acids: CASSLTFVHYTEAFF. This chain joins TRBV7-3 and TRBJ1-1. Germline CDR1 is SGHTA and CDR2 is FQGTGA. The CDR3 sequence is 15 residues long.

The gene calls are TRBV6-2 or TRBV6-3 and TRBJ1-2. This CDR3 spans 11 amino acids. Per the germline V gene, CDR1 is MNHEY and CDR2 is SVGEGT. The CDR3: CASRDTGGYTF.

This chain joins TRBV11-2 and TRBJ2-3; TCRdb's assignment of TRBD1 cannot be checked, as there is no DNA. Germline loops: CDR1 SGHAT, CDR2 FQNNGV. This CDR3 is built from 15 residues. The CDR3 protein is CASSPAGQNTDTQYF.

J is TRBJ2-2 and V is TRBV4-1; TCRdb's D call of TRBD2 is untestable without DNA. CDR1 MGHRA and CDR2 YSYEKL come from the germline V gene. The CDR3 length is 17 residues. This CDR3 reads CASSQVSPARGTGELFF.

The chain carries TRBV6-1 and TRBJ2-2; TCRdb's D call, TRBD2, is unchecked because there is no DNA. The CDR3 extends over 13 amino acids. Germline CDR1 reads MNHNS; CDR2 reads SASEGT. CDR3: CVSLAVNTGELFF.

The chain links TRBV3-1 to TRBJ2-7; as DNA is missing, the TRBD1 call by TCRdb cannot be tested. The CDR3 contains 14 residues. Germline CDR1 and CDR2: LGHDT and YNNKEL (reference sequence). The CDR3 region is CASSQSPQDSEQYF.

The chain has TRBV29-1 and TRBJ2-3; TCRdb lists TRBD2, though no DNA is available to test this call. The germline V gene has CDR1 SQVTM and CDR2 ANQGSEA. The CDR3 runs 15 residues. The CDR3 loop reads CSVVPLAGAEDTQYF.

The chain couples TRBV12-3 or TRBV12-4 to TRBJ2-7; TCRdb indicates TRBD1, and absent DNA this call remains unverified. This CDR3 region has 15 residues. The CDR3 here is CASMRVEQGRDEQYF.

The V call is TRBV13, the J call TRBJ1-1; no DNA is available, so the TRBD1 call from TCRdb remains unchecked. This CDR3 comprises 12 residues. From germline, CDR1 is PRHDT and CDR2 FYEKMQ (reference sequence). CDR3 residues: CASSPGGRGAFF.

The rearrangement links TRBV6-5 to TRBJ1-2. The germline gives CDR1 MNHEY, CDR2 SVGAGI. The CDR3 length is 13 residues. This CDR3 reads CASSYARGYGYTF.